This T cell receptor beta chain was observed in a study of T-cell memory formation after mild COVID-19. Notes on the study in general: Cross-reactive memory seemingly joined, as some responding clones were found in pre-infection memory.

From 5'RACE with constant-segment primers came TCR alpha and TCR beta cDNA libraries that carried sample barcodes and UMIs. TCRdb re-derived calls from the 5' RACE reads in MiXCR, one entry per CDR3 protein. The table includes about 470,000 distinct CDR3 sequences, roughly 23% detected once. In the case of this clonotype: What it binds is not known.

CDR1 and CDR2 (germline): SEHNR, FQNEAQ (reference sequence). The CDR3 consists of 13 residues. V gave up 4 bases and J gave up 8 bases, with 11 bases separating them. The chain employs TRBV7-9 and TRBJ2-2, with TRBD2 as a possible D gene (5 bases). The sample was PBMCs or a T cell subset sorted from them (not recorded which). This TCR was recovered from an adult woman who had mild COVID-19 (a few samples of this study predate the infection). Cell type and time point are not known. CDR3 in DNA: TGTGCCAGCAGCTCTTGGGAGTCTGGGGAGCTGTTTTTT. Its protein product is CASSSWESGELFF. Supplemented by reference TRBV7-9 and TRBJ2-2, the full variable domain reads DTGVSQNPRHKITKRGQNVTFRCDPISEHNRLYWYRQTLGQGPEFLTYFQNEAQLEKSRLLSDRFSAERPKGSFSTLEIQRTEQGDSAMYLCASSSWESGELFFGEGSRLTVL.